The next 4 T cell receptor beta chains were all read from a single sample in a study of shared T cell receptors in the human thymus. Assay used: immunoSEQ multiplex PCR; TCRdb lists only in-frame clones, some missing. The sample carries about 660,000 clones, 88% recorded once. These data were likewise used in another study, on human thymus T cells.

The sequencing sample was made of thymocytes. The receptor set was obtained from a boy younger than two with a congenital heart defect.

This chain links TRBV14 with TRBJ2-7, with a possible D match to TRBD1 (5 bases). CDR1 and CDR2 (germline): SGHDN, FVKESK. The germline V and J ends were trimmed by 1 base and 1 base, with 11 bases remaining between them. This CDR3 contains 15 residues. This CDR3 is CASSQGPQGSYEQYF. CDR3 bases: TGTGCCAGCAGCCAAGGGCCTCAGGGATCCTACGAGCAGTACTTC.

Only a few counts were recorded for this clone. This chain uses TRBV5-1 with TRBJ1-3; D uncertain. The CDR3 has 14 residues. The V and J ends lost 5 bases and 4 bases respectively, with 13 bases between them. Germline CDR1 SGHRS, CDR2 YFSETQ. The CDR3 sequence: CASRGAGSGNTIYF. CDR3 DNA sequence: TGCGCCAGCAGGGGCGCGGGATCGGGAAACACCATATATTTT.

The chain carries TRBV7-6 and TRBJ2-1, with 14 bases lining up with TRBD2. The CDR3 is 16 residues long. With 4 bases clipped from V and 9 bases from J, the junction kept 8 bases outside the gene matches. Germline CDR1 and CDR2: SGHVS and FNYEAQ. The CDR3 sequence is CASSSRGLAGVGEQFF. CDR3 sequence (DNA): TGTGCCAGCAGCTCGAGGGGACTAGCGGGAGTAGGTGAGCAGTTCTTC. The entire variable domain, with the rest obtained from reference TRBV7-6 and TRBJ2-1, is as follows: GAGVSQSPRYKVTKRGQDVALRCDPISGHVSLYWYRQALGQGPEFLTYFNYEAQQDKSGLPNDRFSAERPEGSISTLTIQRTEQRDSAMYRCASSSRGLAGVGEQFFGPGTRLTVL.

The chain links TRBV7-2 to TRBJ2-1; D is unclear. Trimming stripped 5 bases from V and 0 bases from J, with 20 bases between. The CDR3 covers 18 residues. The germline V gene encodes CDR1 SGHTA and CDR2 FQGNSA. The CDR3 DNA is TGTGCCAGCAGCCCCCCAGAGCCGTATAGCCGCTCCTACAATGAGCAGTTCTTC. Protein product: CASSPPEPYSRSYNEQFF.